A single sample gave rise to the 15 T cell receptor delta chains below, sequenced in a study of γδ T cells in repeated Plasmodium falciparum infection. With CATT, TCRdb re-called clones from the multiplex PCR reads. Of 45,000 to 60,000 delta-chain clones in the sample, more than 1.5% were seen once. Vgamma9/Vdelta2+ and Vdelta2-negative gammadelta T cells were flow-sorted from PBMC for bulk sequencing. What was sequenced was gamma-delta T cells from blood. Receptor source: a pool of human donors (malaria-infected and uninfected, not separated).

Details on this clone: The protein that TCRdb holds for this DNA derives from a much larger clone and differs from the translated DNA at residue 13, which likely indicates a read error; the protein shown here is translated from the DNA. The V call is TRDV2, the J call TRDJ1; TRDD3 matches at 11 bases. TCRdb gives no J gene; it was assigned here by matching the DNA to germline. The CDR3 loop spans 20 amino acids. Looked up from germline, CDR1 is GEAIGNYY and CDR2 is EKD. V was pared by 0 bases and J by 1 base, with 15 bases of the junction left unmatched. The CDR3 loop reads CACDTVFSGGYAPSTDKLIF. The CDR3 DNA reads TGTGCCTGTGACACCGTCTTTAGTGGGGGATACGCACCAAGCACCGATAAACTCATCTTT.

This clone has more than one count but fewer than ten. TCRdb has a much larger clone's protein, which differs at residue 12 from the translation of this DNA, likely because of a read error; what is shown is the protein translated from the DNA. CDR3 DNA sequence: TGTGCCTGTGACACGGTTGCTAGTACTGGGGGATGCGGTAGGACCGATAAACTCATCTTT. Translated: CACDTVASTGGCGRTDKLIF. The chain employs TRDV2 and TRDJ1; 10 bases map to TRDD3. The CDR3 sequence is 20 residues long. The germline CDR1 and CDR2 sequences are GEAIGNYY and EKD. Trimming took 1 base from V and 2 from J; bases not matched to a gene: 18.

Points on this clone: TCRdb assigns this DNA the protein of a much larger clone, which departs from its translation at residue 21; this likely reflects a read error, and the protein shown comes from translating the DNA. The V call is TRDV1, the J call TRDJ1, with D possibly called TRDD2 or TRDD3 (8 bases each). Germline matching of the DNA provided the J gene here, since TCRdb leaves it blank. The CDR3 runs to 22 residues. Germline V CDR1 and CDR2: TSWWSYY, QGS. Trimming removed 0 bases from V and 9 bases from J, with 38 bases in between. The CDR3 reads CALGELGSSYVGYAPLTAQLIF. DNA of the CDR3: TGTGCTCTTGGGGAACTAGGTTCTTCCTACGTGGGATACGCGCCTTTGACAGCACAACTCATCTTT.

Turning to this clone: TCRdb shows a much larger clone's protein in place of this DNA's translation, and the two differ at residue 15, likely through a read error; the protein shown is translated from the DNA. The V gene is given as TRAV38-2/DV8, and no J gene call is available; the table assigns TRDD3, which was not confirmed against the DNA. This CDR3 has 20 residues. Germline V lookup: CDR1 TSESDYY, CDR2 QEAYKQQN. The DNA of the CDR3 is TGTGCTTACGGAGGGAGCCTTCCTATGGCCATGAACTGGGGGATGCGAAGGCTCATCTTT. Amino acid sequence: CAYGGSLPMAMNWGMRRLIF.

In its sample, this clone was seen many times. TCRdb's protein, taken from a much larger clone, differs from this DNA's translation at residue 9, likely owing to a read error; the protein displayed comes from the DNA. The chain combines TRDV1 with TRDJ1; 7 bases line up with TRDD3. Matching the DNA to germline supplied the J gene, which TCRdb does not give. The CDR3 is 19 amino acids. J lost 4 bases, V lost 1 base, and 18 bases had no gene match. Per germline, CDR1 TSWWSYY and CDR2 QGS. The CDR3 protein is CALGEHIYERWGRVDKLIF. The CDR3 DNA reads TGTGCTCTTGGGGAACACATCTACGAGAGGTGGGGGAGAGTCGATAAACTCATCTTT.

This clone was picked up a small number of times. This DNA's translation and the protein TCRdb lists, from a much larger clone, do not match at residue 13, likely due to a read error; the protein shown is translated from the DNA. The CDR3 nucleotides are TGTGCTCTTGCGCGGCCGTTTATTCCTTTCTGGGGGAGAATCTCCCCGTACACCGATAAACTCATCTTT. This translates into CALARPFIPFWGRISPYTDKLIF. V is TRDV1 and J is TRDJ1; TRDD3 agrees at 8 bases. TCRdb is silent on the J gene; assignment here came from matching the DNA to germline. The V segment lost 7 bases and the J segment 0 bases; nucleotides outside the gene matches: 31. Germline CDR1 and CDR2: TSWWSYY and QGS. The length of the CDR3 is 23 residues.

This clone was counted a few times. A far larger clone is one nucleotide away, so this likely arose from a read error. Other DNA sequences in this sample translate to the same CDR3. The J gene is TRDJ2, the V gene TRDV1; D may be TRDD2 (7 bases). The J gene is not listed in TCRdb, so it was assigned here from a DNA match to germline. The CDR3 loop spans 21 amino acids. In germline, CDR1 is TSWWSYY, CDR2 QGS. This CDR3 is CALGELQFLRWGVPLTAQLFF. The CDR3 DNA follows: TGTGCTCTTGGGGAACTTCAATTCCTACGATGGGGGGTCCCTTTGACGGCACAACTCTTCTTT.

This clone was seen more than once but under ten times. With only one base between it and a far larger clone, this is likely a read error. This same CDR3 is encoded by further DNA sequences in the sample. The V gene corresponds to TRDV2; no J gene was called; TRDD3 is the table's D call, not checked against the DNA. This CDR3 has 19 amino acids. Germline CDR1 reads GEAIGNYY; CDR2 reads EKD. The CDR3 DNA reads as TGTGCCTGTGACACTGGGGGATTCGGGAGCTCCTGGGACACCCGACAGATGTTCTTC. Translating it yields CACDTGGFGSSWDTRQMFF.

The table lists this clone with a few counts. The translation of this DNA and the TCRdb protein of a much larger clone differ at residue 15, probably owing to a read error; the protein shown here is translated from the DNA. The chain recombines TRDV1 with TRDJ1, with TRDD3 identical over 12 bases. TCRdb gives no J gene; it was assigned here by matching the DNA to germline. Germline CDR1 reads TSWWSYY; CDR2 reads QGS. The CDR3 runs to 21 residues. The ends lost 4 bases at V and 1 base at J; junction bases unmatched: 19. In DNA, the CDR3 is TGTGCTCTTGGGGCCCTTCCTACTAGACTGGGGGATACCCTGTGCACCGATAAACTCATCTTT. It translates to CALGALPTRLGDTLCTDKLIF.

This clone has a handful of counts. It differs at one base from a far larger clone, so likely a read error. Distinct nucleotide sequences in the sample also encode this CDR3. The rearrangement uses TRDV3 and TRDJ1; 11 bases line up with TRDD3. TCRdb offers no J gene call, so here the DNA was matched to germline to obtain one. Germline CDR1 and CDR2: TVYSNPD and GDNSRS (reference sequence). The CDR3 is 21 residues long. The CDR3 is CAFPRGLPRNWGIVATDKLIF. CDR3 sequence (DNA): TGTGCATTCCCGCGGGGCCTTCCCCGAAACTGGGGGATAGTAGCGACCGATAAACTCATCTTT.

Turning to this clone: TCRdb shows a much larger clone's protein in place of this DNA's translation, and the two differ at residue 5, likely through a read error; the protein shown is translated from the DNA. The V call is TRDV1, the J call TRDJ1, with 9 nucleotides matching TRDD3. Assignment of the J gene here rests on matching the DNA to germline, because TCRdb gives none. Germline V CDR1 and CDR2: TSWWSYY, QGS. The CDR3 is made up of 21 amino acids. With V trimmed by 4 bases and J by 0 bases, 21 bases remained unmatched. The CDR3 region has the DNA TGTGCTCTTGGGGGATTAAGTCCTGTATGGGGGATAGCTCTGTACACCGATAAACTCATCTTT. Translation gives CALGGLSPVWGIALYTDKLIF.

This clone was observed a handful of times. A far larger clone is just one base off, so this is likely a read error. This same CDR3 is encoded by further DNA sequences in the sample. The rearrangement uses TRDV1 and TRDJ1, with D perhaps matching TRDD3 (7 bases). Since TCRdb gives no J gene, matching the DNA to germline was used here to assign it. The CDR3 has 22 amino acids. From germline, CDR1 is TSWWSYY and CDR2 QGS. Trimming removed 5 bases from V and 4 bases from J, with 38 bases in between. The CDR3 loop reads CALGPALFLGLLGTPGGDKLIF. DNA for the CDR3: TGTGCTCTTGGGCCTGCCCTCTTCCTCGGACTACTGGGGACGCCGGGGGGCGATAAACTCATCTTT.

In its sample, this clone was seen a few times. The protein TCRdb gives is from a much larger clone and does not agree with this DNA's translation at residue 5, likely a read error; the protein shown here comes from the DNA. J is TRDJ1 and V is TRDV1; D is unresolved. The ends were cut back, 3 bases at V and 8 bases at J, with 22 bases in the middle. The germline V gene has CDR1 TSWWSYY and CDR2 QGS. This CDR3 has 16 residues. CDR3 DNA sequence: TGTGCTCTTGGGGACCCCCTCTGGAGTGGAAGCCCAAAACTCATCTTT. This gives the protein CALGDPLWSGSPKLIF.

Turning to this clone: A far larger clone differs by one base, so this is likely a read error. Distinct nucleotide sequences in the sample also encode this CDR3. The chain recombines TRDV3 with TRDJ1, with 13 bases identical to TRDD3. The J gene, left out of TCRdb, was set here by checking the DNA against germline. This CDR3 has 22 amino acids. Losses at the gene ends were 3 bases for V and 2 bases for J; bases not matched to a gene: 27. Germline V CDR1 and CDR2: TVYSNPD, GDNSRS (reference sequence). The CDR3 protein is CAFLYSSVLGDTWALGTDKLIF. For the CDR3, the DNA is TGTGCCTTCCTTTACTCTTCGGTACTGGGGGATACGTGGGCCTTAGGGACCGATAAACTCATCTTT.

This clone was counted ten times or more. Translating this DNA gives a protein that differs at residue 4 from the TCRdb one, which belongs to a much larger clone; a read error is likely, and the protein shown is this translation. This sequence joins TRDV1 and TRDJ1; TRDD3 is a possible D gene (6 bases). TCRdb gives no J gene; it was assigned here by matching the DNA to germline. The CDR3 totals 20 residues. Per the germline V gene, CDR1 is TSWWSYY and CDR2 is QGS. CDR3 protein: CALRELQVRGCPYYTDKLIF. The DNA for the CDR3 is TGTGCTCTTAGGGAACTTCAGGTCCGGGGATGCCCCTATTACACCGATAAACTCATCTTT.